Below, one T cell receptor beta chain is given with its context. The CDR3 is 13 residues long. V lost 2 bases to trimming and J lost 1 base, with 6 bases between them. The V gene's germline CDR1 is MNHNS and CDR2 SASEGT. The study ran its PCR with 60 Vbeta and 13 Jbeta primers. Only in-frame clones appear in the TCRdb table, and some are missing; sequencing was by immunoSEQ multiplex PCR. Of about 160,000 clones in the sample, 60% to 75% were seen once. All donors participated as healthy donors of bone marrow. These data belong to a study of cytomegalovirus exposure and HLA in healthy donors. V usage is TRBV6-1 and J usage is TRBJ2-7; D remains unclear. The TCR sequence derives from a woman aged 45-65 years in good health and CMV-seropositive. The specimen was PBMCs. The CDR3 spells CASSEFRSYEQYF. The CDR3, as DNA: TGTGCCAGCAGTGAATTTAGATCCTACGAGCAGTACTTC.